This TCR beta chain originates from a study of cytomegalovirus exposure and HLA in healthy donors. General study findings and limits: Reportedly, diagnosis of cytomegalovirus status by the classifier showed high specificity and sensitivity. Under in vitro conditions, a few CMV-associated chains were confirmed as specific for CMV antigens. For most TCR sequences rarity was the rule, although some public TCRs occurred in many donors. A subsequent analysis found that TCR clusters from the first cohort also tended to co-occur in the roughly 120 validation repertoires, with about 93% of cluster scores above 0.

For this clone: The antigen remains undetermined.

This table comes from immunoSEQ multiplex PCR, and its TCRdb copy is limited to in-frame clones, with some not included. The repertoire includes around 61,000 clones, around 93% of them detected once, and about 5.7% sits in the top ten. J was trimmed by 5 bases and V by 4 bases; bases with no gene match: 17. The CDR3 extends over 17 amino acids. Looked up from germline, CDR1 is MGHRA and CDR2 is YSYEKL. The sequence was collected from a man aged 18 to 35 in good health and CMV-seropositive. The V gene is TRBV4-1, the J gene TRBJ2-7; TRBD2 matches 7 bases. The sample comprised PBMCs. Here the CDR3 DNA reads TGCGCCAGCAGCCCCGGGCGGGAGATCGTTTTAGTTGACGAGCAGTACTTC. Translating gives CASSPGREIVLVDEQYF.